Listed below are T cell receptor beta chains from one sample, sequenced in a study of neurological immune-mediated disorders. TCRdb analysed the 5' RACE reads with MiXCR anew, one entry per CDR3 protein. The repertoire holds tens of thousands of distinct CDR3 sequences, roughly 4.8% seen once, with 3% to 4% in the top ten. Material: PBMCs. The receptors derive from a woman in her forties or fifties with multiple sclerosis. The CDR3 runs from the conserved cysteine through the conserved F or W. A D gene is named only where the DNA matches it firmly. Some rows mark clone size as missing; the rest say once, few, many or name a class of expanded clone.

V gene	clone size	J gene	D gene	CDR3 DNA	CDR3 protein
TRBV5-1	many	TRBJ2-1	NA	TGCGCCAGCAGCTTGGTTTCCGGGGATGAGCAGTTCTTC	CASSLVSGDEQFF
TRBV20-1	many	TRBJ1-5	NA	TGCAGTGCTAGGTCAGTCCATTCATATAGCAATCAGCCCCAGCATTTT	CSARSVHSYSNQPQHF
TRBV4-1	many	TRBJ1-5	TRBD1	TGCGCCAGCAGCTATAACAGGGGGCAGGTTCAGCCCCAGCATTTT	CASSYNRGQVQPQHF
TRBV7-6	few	TRBJ2-1	TRBD2	TGTGCCAGCAGCTTCCGGCTAGCGGGGGGGCCGCGGGAGCAGTTCTTC	CASSFRLAGGPREQFF
TRBV7-9	many	TRBJ1-1	NA	TGTGCCAGCAGCCTCGAGTTTGGCTCTGAAGCTTTCTTT	CASSLEFGSEAFF
TRBV12-3/TRBV12-4	many	TRBJ2-3	NA	TGTGCCAGCAGTTTTGCCAGTGGGGTTATGAGGACAGATACGCAGTATTTT	CASSFASGVMRTDTQYF
TRBV15	many	TRBJ1-5	NA	TGTGCCACCAGCAGAGACCAGCAGCCCCAGAATTTT	CATSRDQQPQNF
TRBV15	NA	TRBJ2-1	TRBD2	TGTGCCACCAGCAGGGGACTAGCCACAAACGATGAGCAGTTCTTC	CATSRGLATNDEQFF
TRBV6-2/TRBV6-3	many	TRBJ1-5	NA	TGTGCCAGCAGTTACCAAAATCAGCCCCAGCATTTT	CASSYQNQPQHF
TRBV29-1	many	TRBJ2-7	NA	TGCAGCGTTAGGACTCTGTCCTACGAGCAGTACTTC	CSVRTLSYEQYF
TRBV2	many	TRBJ2-5	NA	TGTGCCAGCAGTTATTTGGACGGGGAGACCCAGTACTTC	CASSYLDGETQYF
TRBV20-1	many	TRBJ1-5	NA	TGCAGTGCTAGAGAGGGTTTGAATCAGCCCCAGCATTTT	CSAREGLNQPQHF
TRBV6-1	many	TRBJ1-1	NA	TGTGCCAGCAGTTCCCTTAGCCGGGGAGTTGCTGAAGCTTTCTTT	CASSSLSRGVAEAFF
TRBV20-1	many	TRBJ2-5	NA	TGCAGTGCCCAGGGGTCGGGGGCGATATGGGAGACCCAGTACTTC	CSAQGSGAIWETQYF
TRBV5-1	many	TRBJ2-5	NA	TGCGCCAGCAGCCTCCGGCCCGCTCCCCCGAAGACCCAGTACTTC	CASSLRPAPPKTQYF
TRBV28	many	TRBJ1-5	TRBD1	TGTGCCAGCAGGCCGGGACAGGGGGCGTGGAATCAGCCCCAGAATTTT	CASRPGQGAWNQPQNF
TRBV20-1	few	TRBJ1-6	NA	TGCAGTGCTAGACAGGGCGGAGATTCACCCCTCAACTTT	CSARQGGDSPLNF
TRBV5-5	NA	TRBJ1-5	NA	TGTGCCAGCAGCTTCGCAGGGGCGGAAGACCCCTATAGCAATCAGCCCCAGAATTTT	CASSFAGAEDPYSNQPQNF
TRBV5-1	few	TRBJ2-7	TRBD1	TGCGCCAGCAGCTTTGGACAGGGGGAGCAGTACTTC	CASSFGQGEQYF
TRBV3-1	many	TRBJ2-6	NA	TGTGCCAGTGCGGGTGGATTGTTGCCTGGAAGAAGGGCCAACGTCCTGACTTTC	CASAGGLLPGRRANVLTF
TRBV20-1	many	TRBJ2-5	TRBD2	TGCAGTGCCACTCTCGGATTAGCGGGTTTGGAGACCCAGTACTTC	CSATLGLAGLETQYF
TRBV7-9	NA	TRBJ1-6	TRBD1	TGTGCCAGCAGGTCCACACAGGGGGTTGGCAATTCACCCCTCAACTTT	CASRSTQGVGNSPLNF
TRBV11-2	many	TRBJ2-5	NA	TGTGCCAGCAGTAGAGAAAGACAAGAGACCCAGTACTTC	CASSRERQETQYF
TRBV6-5	many	TRBJ2-7	TRBD1	TGTGCCAGCAGTCCGGGACAGGGAGGACCCTACGAGCAGTACTTC	CASSPGQGGPYEQYF
TRBV20-1	many	TRBJ2-7	NA	TGCAGTGCTCAGAGGCAGGGTCTGAACTACGAGCAGTACTTC	CSAQRQGLNYEQYF
TRBV20-1	NA	TRBJ1-2	TRBD1	TGCAGTGCTGTTCAAGACAGGGCGGATGGCTACACCTTC	CSAVQDRADGYTF
TRBV2	many	TRBJ2-1	NA	TGTGCCAGCAGTGTTGAGAATAGCGGAGACCGAAAGTTCTTC	CASSVENSGDRKFF
TRBV7-2	many	TRBJ2-7	NA	TGTGCCAGCAGCCTCGGGGCCTCTAGGGAGCAGTACTTC	CASSLGASREQYF
TRBV6-2/TRBV6-3	many	TRBJ2-7	NA	TGTGCCAGCAGTTCCCACCGGGACTTGAGCGAGCAGTACTTC	CASSSHRDLSEQYF
TRBV18	many	TRBJ1-2	NA	TGTGCCAGCTCACCACAGGGTAACTATGGCTACACCTTC	CASSPQGNYGYTF
TRBV20-1	many	TRBJ1-3	NA	TGCAGTGCTAGTCAGGGGAATAGGGCCATATATTTT	CSASQGNRAIYF
TRBV11-2	many	TRBJ1-1	TRBD1	TGTGCCAGCAGCACCGGACAGGGGCGTTTAGGGAACACTGAAGCTTTCTTT	CASSTGQGRLGNTEAFF
TRBV3-1	many	TRBJ2-1	NA	TGTGCCAGCAGCCTCACAGGTTTGAGCTCCTACAATGAGCAGTTCTTC	CASSLTGLSSYNEQFF
TRBV12-3/TRBV12-4	few	TRBJ1-5	NA	TGTGCCAGCAGTGGAGACGGTGAATATCAGCCCCAGAATTTT	CASSGDGEYQPQNF
TRBV18	few	TRBJ1-4	NA	TGTGCCAGCTCACCTCCCTCGCACGGGGCAACTAATGAAAAACTGTTTTTT	CASSPPSHGATNEKLFF
TRBV2	many	TRBJ1-2	NA	TGTGCCAGCAGGGAGGCCGGGAGTGGCTACACCTTC	CASREAGSGYTF
TRBV7-6	many	TRBJ2-1	NA	TGTGCCAGCAGCTTAGCTAGACGGTACGAGCAGTTCTTC	CASSLARRYEQFF
TRBV25-1	few	TRBJ1-3	NA	TGTGCCAGCAAAGGGGATGACGGAAACACCATATATTTT	CASKGDDGNTIYF
TRBV5-1	few	TRBJ2-5	TRBD2	TGCGCCAGCAGGCTAGCGGGGGTACAAGAGACCCAGTACTTC	CASRLAGVQETQYF
TRBV7-3	many	TRBJ2-7	NA	TGTGCCAGCAGCACGACACCCCTAGGCGAGCAGTACTTC	CASSTTPLGEQYF
TRBV9	many	TRBJ1-1	NA	TGTGCCAGCAGCGTAGGGAGGGGGGCGAAGACTGAAGCTTTCTTT	CASSVGRGAKTEAFF
TRBV7-2	many	TRBJ1-5	NA	TGTGCCAGCAGCTTAGCCGGGAGGTATCAGCCCCAGCATTTT	CASSLAGRYQPQHF
TRBV6-6	few	TRBJ2-2	TRBD1	TGTGCCAGCACGTCTCCCTCGACAGGGGGCGCCGGGGAGCTGTTTTTT	CASTSPSTGGAGELFF
TRBV5-1	many	TRBJ2-2	NA	TGCGCCAGCGACGTGACAGGAGCGAACACCGGGGAGCTGTTTTTT	CASDVTGANTGELFF
TRBV12-3/TRBV12-4	many	TRBJ2-4	NA	TGTGCCAGCAGTTTATCCCCATTGGAGCTAGCCAAAAACATTCAGTACTTC	CASSLSPLELAKNIQYF
TRBV27	many	TRBJ2-3	TRBD1	TGTGCCAGCAGTTCTGGGACAGGGGGCGCAGATACGCAGTATTTT	CASSSGTGGADTQYF
TRBV7-3	few	TRBJ2-1	NA	TGTGCCAGCAGCTTAACCCCCGATGAGCAGTTCTTC	CASSLTPDEQFF
TRBV12-3/TRBV12-4	many	TRBJ2-4	TRBD2	TGTGCCAGCAGCCCTTTATTACAGACTAGCGGGGGAAGGAAAAACATTCAGTACTTC	CASSPLLQTSGGRKNIQYF
TRBV12-3/TRBV12-4	many	TRBJ1-1	NA	TGTGCCAGCAGTTTAGAGACCAGAGAAGCTTTCTTT	CASSLETREAFF